This T cell receptor beta chain appears in the sequencing data of a study of cytomegalovirus exposure and HLA in healthy donors. Study-level information: Early released data had around 88 million unique TCRs, all coming from HLA-typed donors.

The germline CDR1 and CDR2 sequences are MGHDK and SYGVNS. The trim removed 3 bases at V and 5 bases at J, leaving 6 bases unmatched. The CDR3 covers 15 residues. Of note for this clone: What it recognizes is unknown.

PCR employed 60 Vbeta and 13 Jbeta primers. Produced via immunoSEQ multiplex PCR; TCRdb's table is partial and in-frame only. Among tens of thousands of clones, around 81% were seen once, and the ten largest hold 1.1%. Study-wide results and limits: Common viral pathogens seemed, in a later analysis, to connect with several of the most significant clusters. Later genetic work tied a missense DCLRE1C variant to beta-chain V and J trimming. In vitro assays verified that a few CMV-associated chains recognized CMV antigens specifically.

This clonotype was obtained from a male donor in good health and CMV-seronegative. The chain is built from TRBV25-1 and TRBJ1-4; TRBD1 matches 7 bases. Sequencing was carried out using PBMCs. Here the CDR3 reads CASSDRGGRNEKLFF. CDR3 DNA sequence: TGTGCCAGCAGTGACCGAGGGGGCCGGAATGAAAAACTGTTTTTT.